Listed here is a single TCR beta chain. The sample comes from a study of blood T cell repertoires in COVID-19. Study-level background: The samples span acute and convalescent COVID-19 from the United States, Italy and Spain. T cells, B-cell-depleted T cells, or PBMCs provided the cDNA or gDNA that served as material.

V lost 6 bases to trimming and J lost 11 bases, with 16 bases between them. Germline values: CDR1 SNHLY, CDR2 FYNNEI. There are 12 residues in the CDR3. In the authors' methods: The authors estimated nucleated cell counts from reference gene primer amplification. Method: immunoSEQ multiplex PCR; TCRdb's copy keeps in-frame clones and lacks some. V, J and clone size derive from that table, while D and trimming were established from the DNA sequence. The repertoire holds under 300,000 clones, with 70% to 85% as singletons. The chain employs TRBV2 and TRBJ1-1; TRBD1 might be the D (5 bases). Sequenced: peripheral blood. The receptor was isolated from a woman between 40 and 50 years old with active or convalescent COVID-19. The CDR3 loop reads CASREDKAGAFF. The CDR3 coding sequence is TGTGCCAGCAGAGAGGACAAGGCTGGCGCTTTCTTT. The full variable domain, in which reference TRBV2 and TRBJ1-1 provide the parts outside the CDR3, is EPEVTQTPSHQVTQMGQEVILRCVPISNHLYFYWYRQILGQKVEFLVSFYNNEISEKSEIFDDQFSVERPDGSNFTLKIRSTKLEDSAMYFCASREDKAGAFFGQGTRLTVV.